This T cell receptor beta chain came from a study of OX40 agonist ivuxolimab in advanced cancers. General notes on the study: Ivuxolimab, which targeted the costimulatory receptor OX40 (CD134), was an agonistic, fully human IgG2 monoclonal antibody. Intravenous ivuxolimab was administered to patients every 2 weeks at six dose levels: 0.01, 0.1, 0.3, 1.5, 3 and 10 mg/kg. Among the approximately 50 dose-escalation patients, roughly 20 had hepatocellular carcinoma, about 15 melanoma, 9 renal cell carcinoma and 9 head and neck cancer. A male proportion of roughly 80% and a mean age of roughly 55 years, ranging from roughly 23 to 80, were recorded for the dose-escalation cohort. Prior anti-PD-1, anti-PD-L1 or anti-CTLA-4 therapy was permitted, and about 40% of dose-escalation patients had received checkpoint inhibitors. Partial responses were achieved by three dose-escalation patients, of whom one had hepatocellular carcinoma and two had cutaneous melanoma. The point of sequencing TCRbeta in the periphery was to test whether ivuxolimab changed TCR sequence diversity and drove clonal T-cell expansion. The paper covers the monotherapy dose-escalation part of the phase I ivuxolimab trial, which included N ≈ 50 patients. Paper-wide results and their limitations: In partial responders in the 0.1-3.0 mg/kg groups, normalized peripheral clonal expansion was found to be among the lowest, especially among CD8+ T cells. After ivuxolimab, expanded clones were on average more numerous among CD8+ T cells than among CD4+ T cells. Low levels of normalized T-cell clonal expansion were also seen in some nonresponding patients. The antigen specificity of the clonally expanded peripheral T cells was not determined. At doses from 0.1 to 3.0 mg/kg, clonal expansion was seen in both CD4+ and CD8+ blood T cells between baseline and week 6.

Worth noting for this clone: Its binding antigen is unknown. The input lacks base qualities; no much larger clone sits a single base away.

The trial excluded patients who had a history of autoimmune disease or were on systemic immunosuppression. Peripheral blood for TCR sequencing was drawn from every dose cohort at baseline, at cycle 4 day 1 and at cycle 7 day 1. Samples were obtained from an open-label, multicenter, first-in-human phase I dose-escalation trial of ivuxolimab. Adults with locally advanced or metastatic melanoma, renal cell, hepatocellular, or head and neck squamous cell carcinoma were enrolled in the trial. Before TCR sequencing, CD4+ T cells and CD8+ T cells from peripheral blood were sorted into separate populations. Genomic DNA was isolated from the sorted cells so that the TCRbeta CDR3 region could be sequenced. The immunoSEQ Assay was used to sequence the TCRbeta CDR3 regions. TCRdb re-hosts the immuneACCESS table, in-frame sequences only. Its copies lack some clones; in the studies checked, an unresolved V gene accounts for under half of them, and the cause for the rest is not known. Present in this sample are roughly 59,000 clones, about 92% of which were seen just once. The leading ten clones occupy 13% of the sample.

This TCR derives from an adult with an advanced solid tumor such as melanoma, head and neck, liver or kidney cancer. The sequencing used CD4+ or CD8+ T cells sorted from blood, collected in a trial of the OX40 agonist ivuxolimab.

The DNA sequence is as follows: TGTGCCAGCAGCTTTTTAGCGGGAGGCCCGTTTTATGAGCAGTTCTTC. Translated, it reads CASSFLAGGPFYEQFF. Recombination linked TRBV7-2 to TRBJ2-1; 10 central bases correspond to TRBD2. CDR3 length: 16 amino acids, cysteine to phenylalanine. The read is trimmed to its CDR3 DNA, 48 bases read in frame from base 1. Trimming removed 3 bases from V and 8 bases from J; the gene matches leave 10 bases unexplained. The germline V gene provides CDR1 SGHTA and CDR2 FQGNSA.